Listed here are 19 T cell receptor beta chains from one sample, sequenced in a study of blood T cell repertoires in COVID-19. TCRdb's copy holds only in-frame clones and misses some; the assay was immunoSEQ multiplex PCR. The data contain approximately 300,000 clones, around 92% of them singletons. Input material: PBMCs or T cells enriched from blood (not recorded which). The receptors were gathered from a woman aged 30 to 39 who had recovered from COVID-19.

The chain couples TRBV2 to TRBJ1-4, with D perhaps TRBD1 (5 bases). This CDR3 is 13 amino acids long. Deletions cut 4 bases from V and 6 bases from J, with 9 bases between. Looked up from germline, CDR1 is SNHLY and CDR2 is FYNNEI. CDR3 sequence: CASSVSGYEKLFF. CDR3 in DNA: TGTGCCAGCAGTGTGTCAGGGTATGAAAAACTGTTTTTT. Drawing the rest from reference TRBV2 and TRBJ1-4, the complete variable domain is EPEVTQTPSHQVTQMGQEVILRCVPISNHLYFYWYRQILGQKVEFLVSFYNNEISEKSEIFDDQFSVERPDGSNFTLKIRSTKLEDSAMYFCASSVSGYEKLFFGSGTQLSVL.

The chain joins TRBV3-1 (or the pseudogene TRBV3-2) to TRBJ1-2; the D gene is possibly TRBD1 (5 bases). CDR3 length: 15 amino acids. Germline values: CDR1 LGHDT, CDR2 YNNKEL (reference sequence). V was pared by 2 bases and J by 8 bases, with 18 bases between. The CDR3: CASSQLGQFSSGYTF. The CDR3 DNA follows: TGTGCCAGCAGCCAATTGGGGCAGTTCAGCAGCGGCTACACCTTC.

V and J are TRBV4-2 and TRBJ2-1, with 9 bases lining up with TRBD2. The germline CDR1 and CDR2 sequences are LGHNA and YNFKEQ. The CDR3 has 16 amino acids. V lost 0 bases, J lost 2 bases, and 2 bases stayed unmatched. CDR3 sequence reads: CASSQEREGAYNEQFF. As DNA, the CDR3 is TGTGCCAGCAGCCAAGAGCGGGAGGGGGCCTACAATGAGCAGTTCTTC.

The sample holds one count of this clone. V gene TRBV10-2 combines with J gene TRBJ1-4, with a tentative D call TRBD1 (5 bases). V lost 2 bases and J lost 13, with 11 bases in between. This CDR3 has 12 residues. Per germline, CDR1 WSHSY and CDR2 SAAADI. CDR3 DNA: TGCGCCAGCAGTGAGGTCCAGGGTCGACTGTTTTTT. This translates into CASSEVQGRLFF.

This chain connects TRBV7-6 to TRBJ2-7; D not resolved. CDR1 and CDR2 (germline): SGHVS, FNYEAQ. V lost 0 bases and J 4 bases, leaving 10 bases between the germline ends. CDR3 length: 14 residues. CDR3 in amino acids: CASSLADSDYEQYF. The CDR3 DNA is TGTGCCAGCAGCTTAGCCGACTCTGATTACGAGCAGTACTTC.

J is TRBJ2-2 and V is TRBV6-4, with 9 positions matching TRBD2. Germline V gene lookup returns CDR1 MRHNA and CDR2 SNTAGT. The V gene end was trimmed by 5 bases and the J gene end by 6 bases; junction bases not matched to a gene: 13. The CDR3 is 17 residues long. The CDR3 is CASSPGGGRAAAGELFF. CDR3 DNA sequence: TGTGCCAGCAGTCCCGGAGGCGGGAGGGCCGCCGCCGGGGAGCTGTTTTTT.

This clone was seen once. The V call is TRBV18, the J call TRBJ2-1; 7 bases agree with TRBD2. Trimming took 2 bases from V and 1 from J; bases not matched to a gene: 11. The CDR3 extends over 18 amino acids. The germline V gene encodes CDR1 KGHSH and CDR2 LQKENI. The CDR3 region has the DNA TGTGCCAGCTCACCAAACGAGGTTAGCGGGCTGTCCTACAATGAGCAGTTCTTC. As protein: CASSPNEVSGLSYNEQFF.

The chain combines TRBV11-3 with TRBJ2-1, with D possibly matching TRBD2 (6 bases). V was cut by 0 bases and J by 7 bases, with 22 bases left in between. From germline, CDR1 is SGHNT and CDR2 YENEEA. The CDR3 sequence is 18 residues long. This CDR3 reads CASSLEVRAGGKRNEQFF. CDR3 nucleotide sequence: TGTGCCAGCAGCTTAGAAGTCCGTGCGGGCGGGAAAAGAAATGAGCAGTTCTTC.

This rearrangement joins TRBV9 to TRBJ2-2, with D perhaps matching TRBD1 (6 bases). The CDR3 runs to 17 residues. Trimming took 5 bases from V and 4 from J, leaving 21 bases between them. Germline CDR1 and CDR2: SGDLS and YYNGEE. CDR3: CASSDNHRVTGTGELFF. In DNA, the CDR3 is TGTGCCAGCAGTGATAACCACAGGGTTACGGGCACCGGGGAGCTGTTTTTT.

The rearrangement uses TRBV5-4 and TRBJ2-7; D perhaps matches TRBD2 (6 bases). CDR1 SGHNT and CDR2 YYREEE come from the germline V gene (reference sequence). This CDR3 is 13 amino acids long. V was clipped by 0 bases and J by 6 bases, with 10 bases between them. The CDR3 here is CASSLVSGSEQYF. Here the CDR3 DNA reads TGTGCCAGCAGCTTGGTGTCCGGGAGCGAGCAGTACTTC.

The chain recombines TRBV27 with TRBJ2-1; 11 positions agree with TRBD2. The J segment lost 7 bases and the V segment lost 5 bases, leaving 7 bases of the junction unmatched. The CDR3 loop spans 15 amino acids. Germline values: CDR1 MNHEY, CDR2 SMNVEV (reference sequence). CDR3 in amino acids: CASSHSSGRLNEQFF. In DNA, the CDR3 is TGTGCCAGCAGTCACTCTAGCGGGAGGTTGAATGAGCAGTTCTTC.

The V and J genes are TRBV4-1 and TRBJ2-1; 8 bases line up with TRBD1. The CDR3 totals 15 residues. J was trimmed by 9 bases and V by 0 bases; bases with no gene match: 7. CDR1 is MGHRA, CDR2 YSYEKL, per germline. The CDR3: CASSQDRAGGTEQFF. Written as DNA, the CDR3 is TGCGCCAGCAGCCAAGATCGGGCAGGGGGCACTGAGCAGTTCTTC.

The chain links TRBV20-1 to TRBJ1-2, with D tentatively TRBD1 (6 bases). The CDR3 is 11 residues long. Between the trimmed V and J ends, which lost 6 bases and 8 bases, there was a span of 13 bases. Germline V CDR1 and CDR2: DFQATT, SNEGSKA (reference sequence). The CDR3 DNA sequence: TGCAGTGCCCCTTCCGGGACAGGCTACACCTTC. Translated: CSAPSGTGYTF.

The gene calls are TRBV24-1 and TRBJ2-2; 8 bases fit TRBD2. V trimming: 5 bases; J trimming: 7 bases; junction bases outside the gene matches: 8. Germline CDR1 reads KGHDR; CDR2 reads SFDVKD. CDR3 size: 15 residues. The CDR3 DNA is TGTGCCACCAGTGCGGTAGCGGGATGGGGCGGGGAGCTGTTTTTT. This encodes CATSAVAGWGGELFF.

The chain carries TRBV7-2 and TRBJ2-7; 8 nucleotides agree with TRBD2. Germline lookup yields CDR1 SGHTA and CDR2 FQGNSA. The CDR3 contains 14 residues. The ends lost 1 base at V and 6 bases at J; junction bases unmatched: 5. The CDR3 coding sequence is TGTGCCAGCAGCTTAGATGCGGGAGGCTCCGAGCAGTACTTC. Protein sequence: CASSLDAGGSEQYF.

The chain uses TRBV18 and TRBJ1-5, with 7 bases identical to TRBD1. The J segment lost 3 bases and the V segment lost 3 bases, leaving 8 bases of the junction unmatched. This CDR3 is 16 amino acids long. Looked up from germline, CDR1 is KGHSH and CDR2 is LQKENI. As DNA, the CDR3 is TGTGCCAGCTCACCCGAGACAGGGCGGAACAATCAGCCCCAGCATTTT. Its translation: CASSPETGRNNQPQHF.

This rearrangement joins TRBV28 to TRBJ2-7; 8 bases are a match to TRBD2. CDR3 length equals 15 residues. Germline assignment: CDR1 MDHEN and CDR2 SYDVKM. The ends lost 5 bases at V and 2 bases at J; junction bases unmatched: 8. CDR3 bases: TGTGCCAGCAGTCCCTTAGCGGGATCGACCTACGAGCAGTACTTC. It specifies CASSPLAGSTYEQYF.

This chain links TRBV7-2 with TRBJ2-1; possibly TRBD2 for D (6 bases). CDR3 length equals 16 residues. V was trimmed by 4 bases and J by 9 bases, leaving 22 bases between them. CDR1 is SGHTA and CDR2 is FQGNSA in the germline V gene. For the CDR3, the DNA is TGTGCCAGCAGCTCCCCCGGGACTCAATCGTATGGTGAGCAGTTCTTC. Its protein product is CASSSPGTQSYGEQFF.

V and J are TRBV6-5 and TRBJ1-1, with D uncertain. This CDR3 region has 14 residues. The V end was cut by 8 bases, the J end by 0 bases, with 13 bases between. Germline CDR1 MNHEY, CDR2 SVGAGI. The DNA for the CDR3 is TGTGCCAGCCACCCCCCGGTTCTGAACACTGAAGCTTTCTTT. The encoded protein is CASHPPVLNTEAFF.